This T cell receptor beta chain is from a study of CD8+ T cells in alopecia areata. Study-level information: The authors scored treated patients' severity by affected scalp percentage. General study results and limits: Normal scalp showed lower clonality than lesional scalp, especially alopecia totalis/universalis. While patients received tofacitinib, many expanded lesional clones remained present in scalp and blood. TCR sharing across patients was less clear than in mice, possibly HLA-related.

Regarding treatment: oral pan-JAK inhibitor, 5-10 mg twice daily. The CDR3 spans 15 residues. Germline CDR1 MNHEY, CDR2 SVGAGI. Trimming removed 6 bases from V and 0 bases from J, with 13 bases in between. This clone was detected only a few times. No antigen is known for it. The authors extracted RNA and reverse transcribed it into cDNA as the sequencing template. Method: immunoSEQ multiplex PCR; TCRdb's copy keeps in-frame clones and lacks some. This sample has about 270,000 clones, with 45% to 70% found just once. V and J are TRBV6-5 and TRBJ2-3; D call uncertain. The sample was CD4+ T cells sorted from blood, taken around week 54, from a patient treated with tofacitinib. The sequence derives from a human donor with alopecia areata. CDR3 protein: CASRSYGTSTDTQYF. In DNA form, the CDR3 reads TGTGCCAGCAGGTCCTACGGAACTAGCACAGATACGCAGTATTTT.